These 20 T cell receptor beta chains share one sample of origin, sequenced in a study of cytomegalovirus exposure and HLA in healthy donors. PCR employed 60 Vbeta and 13 Jbeta primers. Generated by immunoSEQ multiplex PCR, the TCRdb table keeps only in-frame clones and is missing some. The sample lists under 200,000 clones; around 84% were seen once. The sample comprised PBMCs. The receptors were sampled from a man between 18 and 29 years old in good health and CMV-seronegative.

The J gene is TRBJ2-1, the V gene TRBV27; TRBD1 aligns across 12 bases. The CDR3 spans 22 residues. V lost 5 bases, J lost 4 bases, and 24 bases stayed unmatched. CDR1 and CDR2 (germline): MNHEY, SMNVEV (reference sequence). The CDR3 loop reads CASSLRYAGTGGRAFKYNEQFF. The CDR3, as DNA: TGTGCCAGCAGTCTCCGATACGCCGGGACAGGGGGCCGCGCATTCAAGTACAATGAGCAGTTCTTC.

The V gene is TRBV6-4, the J gene TRBJ2-3; weak D call: TRBD2 (5 bases). CDR3 length: 14 residues. Germline V gene lookup returns CDR1 MRHNA and CDR2 SNTAGT. Trimming took 6 bases from V and 0 from J, leaving 10 bases between them. CDR3 DNA sequence: TGTGCCAGCAGCATAAGCGGAAGCACAGATACGCAGTATTTT. It is translated as CASSISGSTDTQYF.

The chain combines TRBV29-1 with TRBJ1-5; 7 bases align to TRBD1. The junction had 7 bases not matched to a gene; V was cut back by 6 bases and J by 2 bases. The germline V gene has CDR1 SQVTM and CDR2 ANQGSEA. There are 14 residues in the CDR3. The CDR3 DNA reads TGCAGCGTGCGACAGGGTTCGGGCAATCAGCCCCAGCATTTT. As protein: CSVRQGSGNQPQHF.

This chain connects TRBV30 to TRBJ1-6; 7 bases map to TRBD1. Germline loops: CDR1 GTSNPN, CDR2 SVGIG (reference sequence). V shed 3 bases, J shed 8 bases, and the junction held 10 bases outside the gene matches. The CDR3 contains 15 residues. The CDR3 spells CAWSALTGLDSPLHF. The CDR3 DNA reads as TGTGCCTGGAGCGCGCTGACAGGGCTGGATTCACCCCTCCACTTT.

In nucleotides, the CDR3 is TGTGCCAGCAGCCCCGGCGGAGGGGCGAGTGAAAAACTGTTTTTT. It specifies CASSPGGGASEKLFF. The chain uses TRBV7-9 and TRBJ1-4; weak D call: TRBD1 (5 bases). From germline, CDR1 is SEHNR and CDR2 FQNEAQ (reference sequence). The V end was cut by 5 bases, the J end by 7 bases, with 17 bases between. This CDR3 is 15 amino acids long.

The chain is built from TRBV28 and TRBJ1-3; 8 nucleotides align to TRBD1. V dropped 3 bases and J dropped 2; count of bases not matched to a gene: 3. Germline CDR1 and CDR2: MDHEN and SYDVKM. There are 15 residues in the CDR3. CDR3: CASSLDRAAGNTIYF. CDR3 nucleotide sequence: TGTGCCAGCAGTTTGGACAGGGCGGCTGGAAACACCATATATTTT.

The gene calls are TRBV19 and TRBJ1-6, with D perhaps TRBD1 (6 bases). The V end was cut by 3 bases, the J end by 0 bases, with 9 bases between. Germline values: CDR1 LNHDA, CDR2 SQIVND (reference sequence). The CDR3 is made up of 16 amino acids. The CDR3 here is CASSIDRNSYNSPLHF. As DNA, the CDR3 is TGTGCCAGTAGTATCGACAGGAACTCCTATAATTCACCCCTCCACTTT.

The CDR3 region has the DNA TGTGCCAGCCAGGGGGAGGCGGCAAGCTCCTACAATGAGCAGTTCTTC. Residues: CASQGEAASSYNEQFF. This rearrangement joins TRBV19 to TRBJ2-1; D possibly corresponds to TRBD1 (7 bases). The germline V gene has CDR1 LNHDA and CDR2 SQIVND (reference sequence). The CDR3 loop spans 16 amino acids. With 9 bases removed from V and 0 bases from J, the gap between germline ends came to 18 bases.

J is TRBJ2-2 and V is TRBV2; weak D call: TRBD2 (5 bases). V was shortened by 8 bases and J by 5 bases, with 12 bases between the two germline ends. Germline lookup yields CDR1 SNHLY and CDR2 FYNNEI. This CDR3 is 13 amino acids long. CDR3 nucleotides: TGTGCCAGCCTGTCCCGGGGAACCGGGGAGCTGTTTTTT. The encoded protein is CASLSRGTGELFF.

The chain joins TRBV9 to TRBJ2-2; unclear D gene. Per germline, CDR1 SGDLS and CDR2 YYNGEE. The CDR3 covers 16 residues. Trimming cost V 2 bases and J 0 bases, with 11 bases left between them. The CDR3 bases are TGTGCCAGCAGCGTTATGAGCCATTCGAACACCGGGGAGCTGTTTTTT. Its translation is CASSVMSHSNTGELFF.

This clone showed up just once. The chain uses TRBV11-3 and TRBJ2-1; D is unclear. The CDR3 covers 16 residues. Germline V gives CDR1 SGHNT, CDR2 YENEEA. Trimming stripped 0 bases from V and 6 bases from J, with 15 bases between. CDR3: CASSLDMQAPSNEQFF. The CDR3 DNA is TGTGCCAGCAGCTTAGATATGCAGGCCCCCAGCAATGAGCAGTTCTTC.

This chain links TRBV28 with TRBJ2-7; 9 bases line up with TRBD2. The CDR3 length is 16 residues. Trimming took 7 bases from V and 5 from J; bases not matched to a gene: 15. Per germline, CDR1 MDHEN and CDR2 SYDVKM. CDR3 sequence: CASTISGSGPSNEQYF. Written as DNA, the CDR3 is TGTGCCAGCACCATTAGCGGGAGCGGGCCTAGCAACGAGCAGTACTTC.

The rearrangement uses TRBV7-9 and TRBJ2-2; 12 bases are shared with TRBD2. Germline CDR1 is SEHNR and CDR2 is FQNEAQ (reference sequence). V was pared by 5 bases and J by 3 bases, with 4 bases of the junction left unmatched. CDR3 length: 16 amino acids. CDR3 sequence: CASSTRLAGDTGELFF. The CDR3 DNA follows: TGTGCCAGCAGCACCCGACTAGCGGGGGACACCGGGGAGCTGTTTTTT.

V is TRBV25-1 and J is TRBJ2-2; 7 nucleotides align to TRBD1. The CDR3 length is 14 residues. J gave up 5 bases and V 4 bases, and 4 bases lay outside the gene matches. The germline CDR1 and CDR2 sequences are MGHDK and SYGVNS. The CDR3 DNA sequence: TGTGCCAGCAGTGGGGCAGGGGGAACCGGGGAGCTGTTTTTT. This codes for CASSGAGGTGELFF.

The V and J genes are TRBV28 and TRBJ1-5; 7 bases align to TRBD1. After removal of 5 bases from V and 1 base from J, the junction contained 5 bases not matched to a gene. This CDR3 comprises 15 residues. Germline CDR1 is MDHEN and CDR2 is SYDVKM. The CDR3 loop reads CASSRTGQSNQPQHF. The CDR3 coding sequence is TGTGCCAGCAGTAGGACGGGACAGAGCAATCAGCCCCAGCATTTT.

This chain joins TRBV19 and TRBJ1-1, with a weak D call TRBD1 (6 bases). Germline V gives CDR1 LNHDA, CDR2 SQIVND (reference sequence). The CDR3 has 14 amino acids. V lost 4 bases to trimming and J lost 3 bases, with 12 bases between them. The CDR3 sequence: CASSTVPGDTEAFF. The CDR3 coding sequence is TGTGCCAGTAGTACGGTTCCAGGGGACACTGAAGCTTTCTTT.

This clone has a handful of counts. The chain uses TRBV6-5 and TRBJ2-5, with D perhaps matching TRBD2 (6 bases). V lost 0 bases and J 5 bases, leaving 13 bases between the germline ends. The CDR3 spans 15 residues. CDR1 is MNHEY, CDR2 SVGAGI, per germline. The CDR3 DNA is TGTGCCAGCAGTTACTCCAGGGCGGGGTGGGAGACCCAGTACTTC. It codes for CASSYSRAGWETQYF.

The chain has TRBV5-1 and TRBJ2-7; 13 bases are shared with TRBD2. V trimming: 7 bases; J trimming: 2 bases; junction bases outside the gene matches: 6. The length of the CDR3 is 15 residues. From germline, CDR1 is SGHRS and CDR2 YFSETQ. The chain's CDR3 is CASRDGTSGTYEQYF. CDR3 in DNA: TGCGCCAGCCGGGACGGGACTAGCGGGACCTACGAGCAGTACTTC.

V and J are TRBV27 and TRBJ2-3; possible D gene TRBD2, 6 bases. CDR1 and CDR2 from the germline V gene are MNHEY and SMNVEV (reference sequence). The V gene lost 6 bases and the J gene lost 1 base, with 17 bases spanning the gap. The CDR3 contains 16 residues. Here the CDR3 reads CASRPEEAGGTDTQYF. As DNA, the CDR3 is TGTGCCAGCAGGCCCGAGGAAGCGGGCGGCACAGATACGCAGTATTTT.

This chain connects TRBV11-2 to TRBJ2-1; 10 bases map to TRBD2. V was clipped by 10 bases and J by 8 bases; unmatched bases: 8. Germline values: CDR1 SGHAT, CDR2 FQNNGV. This CDR3 region has 13 residues. The CDR3 DNA follows: TGTGCCACCCGAGCTAGCGGGAGCGATGAGCAGTTCTTC. It translates to CATRASGSDEQFF.